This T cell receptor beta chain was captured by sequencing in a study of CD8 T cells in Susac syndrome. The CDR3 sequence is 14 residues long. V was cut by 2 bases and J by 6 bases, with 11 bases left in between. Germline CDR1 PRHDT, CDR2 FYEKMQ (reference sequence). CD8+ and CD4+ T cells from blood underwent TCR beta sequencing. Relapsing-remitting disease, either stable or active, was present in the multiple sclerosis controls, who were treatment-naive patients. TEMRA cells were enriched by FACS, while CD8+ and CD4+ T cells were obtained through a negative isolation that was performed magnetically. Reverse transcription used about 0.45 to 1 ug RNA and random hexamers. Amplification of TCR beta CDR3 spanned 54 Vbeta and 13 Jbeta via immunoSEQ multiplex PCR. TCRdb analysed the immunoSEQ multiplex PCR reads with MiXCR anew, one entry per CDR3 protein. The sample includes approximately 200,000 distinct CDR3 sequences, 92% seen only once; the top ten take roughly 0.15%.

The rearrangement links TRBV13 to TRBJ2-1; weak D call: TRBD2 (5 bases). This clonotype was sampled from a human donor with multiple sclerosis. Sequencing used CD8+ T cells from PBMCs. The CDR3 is CASSLLLAGNEQFF. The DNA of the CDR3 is TGTGCCAGCAGCTTATTGCTAGCCGGCAATGAGCAGTTCTTC. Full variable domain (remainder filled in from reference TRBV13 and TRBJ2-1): AAGVIQSPRHLIKEKRETATLKCYPIPRHDTVYWYQQGPGQDPQFLISFYEKMQSDKGSIPDRFSAQQFSDYHSELNMSSLELGDSALYFCASSLLLAGNEQFFGPGTRLTVL.